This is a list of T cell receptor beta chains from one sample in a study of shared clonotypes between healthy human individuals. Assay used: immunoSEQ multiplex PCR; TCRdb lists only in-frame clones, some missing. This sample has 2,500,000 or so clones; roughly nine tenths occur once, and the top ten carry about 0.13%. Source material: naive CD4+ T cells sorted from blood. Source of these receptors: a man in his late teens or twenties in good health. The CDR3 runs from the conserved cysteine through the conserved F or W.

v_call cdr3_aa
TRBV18 CASSPQSGGPYEQYF
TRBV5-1 CASSSGDGHNSPLHF
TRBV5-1 CASSLEGGPGEQYF
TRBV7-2 CASRPTTGLTGELFF
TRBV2 CASNRLAGYNEQFF
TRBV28 CASSSRGGYGYTF
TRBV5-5 CASTRGGVTYEQYF
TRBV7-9 CASSTRQGVETQYF
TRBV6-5 CASISRGQSGNTIYF
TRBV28 CASSLTSDSLGHGYTF
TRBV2 CATQDRSKTGNIQYF
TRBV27 CASSPRGADYSRTQYF
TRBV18 CASSPDRDQPQHF
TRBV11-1 CASSRGASQSTDTQYF
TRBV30 CAWSKAAGEQFF
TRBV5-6 CASSSDPTREETQYF
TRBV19 CASRGIMWYGYTF
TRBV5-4 CASSSYYEQYF
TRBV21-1 CASELGGSGYGYTF
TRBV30 CAWSRDRGFLTTNEKLFF
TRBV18 CASSPGASGYNEQFF
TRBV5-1 CASSLAPGQGGEQYF
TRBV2 CASSWDRATGELFF
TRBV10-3 CAIAISGNTIYF
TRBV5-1 CASSREGPPWEQFF
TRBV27 CASRRNSYNSPLHF
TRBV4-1 CASSQGTGKGEQYF
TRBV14 CASTDRREWDNEQFF
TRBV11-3 CASSLGRASNEQYF
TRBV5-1 CASSLQGQGETQYF
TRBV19 CASSPETGGETQYF
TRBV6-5 CASSIEISTDTQYF
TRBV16 CASSQSRGINEKLFF
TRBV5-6 CASRSTSDSYEQYF
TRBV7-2 CASSLVTGTTNEKLFF
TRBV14 CASSQLGQTNTEAFF
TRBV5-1 CASSRDREYEQYF
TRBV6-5 CASSYSNLRTGSPLHF
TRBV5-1 CASSSEAGYGYTF
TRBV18 CASSPLGTDNSPLHF
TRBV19 CASSIGTTSGANVLTF
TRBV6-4 CASSGGLAERNEQFF
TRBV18 CASSPRLTSEQFF
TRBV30 CAWAEGDWDGYTF
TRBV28 CASSFPLKTHGAFF
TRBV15 CATSRPRDSEHGYTF
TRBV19 CASRETGTVNEKLFF
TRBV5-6 CASSSQGNTIYF
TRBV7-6 CASSLGGGSSYEQYF
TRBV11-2 CASSLGTLNQPQHF
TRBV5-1 CASSLGPRSFYGYTF
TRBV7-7 CASSLGLADEQYF
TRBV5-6 CASSPGLAGGPSGELFF
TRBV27 CASSSPDRVGTEAFF
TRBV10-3 CAISESGTSELF
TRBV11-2 CASSRRTSGSLGTGELFF
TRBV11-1 CASSRTYGPFDSYEQYF
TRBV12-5 CASGLSPKGTEYTDTQYF
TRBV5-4 CASSLEQGAEEAFF
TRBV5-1 CASSLNGASSYEQYF